The 10 T cell receptor beta chains given below trace back to one sample, sequenced in a study of immune characteristics of hereditary and idiopathic chronic pancreatitis. Total pancreatectomy with islet autotransplantation was the source of the chronic pancreatitis pancreas tissue. TCRdb's copy holds only in-frame clones and misses some; the assay was immunoSEQ multiplex PCR. The data hold about 14,000 clones, with over 70% observed a single time. Input material: pancreas tissue with hereditary chronic pancreatitis. These TCRs come from a human donor with chronic pancreatitis.

The J gene is TRBJ2-3, the V gene TRBV28; 10 bases map to TRBD2. This CDR3 has 14 amino acids. The V segment lost 8 bases and the J segment 6 bases; nucleotides outside the gene matches: 8. Germline CDR1 is MDHEN and CDR2 is SYDVKM. The DNA for the CDR3 is TGTGCCAGCGCACTAGCGGGATATAAGGATACGCAGTATTTT. It codes for CASALAGYKDTQYF.

The chain recombines TRBV2 with TRBJ2-7, with D possibly TRBD2 on 5 matching bases. The V end was cut by 8 bases, the J end by 2 bases, with 19 bases between. Per the germline V gene, CDR1 is SNHLY and CDR2 is FYNNEI. This CDR3 contains 15 residues. CDR3 DNA sequence: TGTGCCAGCCGGAGGCAACGGAATGATGCCTACGAGCAGTACTTC. It specifies CASRRQRNDAYEQYF.

This chain joins TRBV19 and TRBJ2-7, with D maybe TRBD1 (6 bases). Trimming stripped 8 bases from V and 5 bases from J, with 19 bases between. The length of the CDR3 is 14 residues. Per the germline V gene, CDR1 is LNHDA and CDR2 is SQIVND (reference sequence). The CDR3 DNA reads as TGTGCCAGTGGAAAACACAGGGATGAAAACGAGCAGTACTTC. This encodes CASGKHRDENEQYF.

This clone was seen more than once but under ten times. The chain has TRBV5-1 and TRBJ1-5; unclear D gene. The CDR3 totals 14 residues. The germline V gene encodes CDR1 SGHRS and CDR2 YFSETQ. Trimming pared 0 bases from V and 5 bases from J, leaving 9 bases between. The CDR3, as DNA: TGCGCCAGCAGCTTGGATGGGAGGGATCAGCCCCAGCATTTT. Protein: CASSLDGRDQPQHF.

The rearrangement links TRBV30 to TRBJ2-7, with TRBD2 identical over 14 bases. The junction had 3 bases not matched to a gene; V was cut back by 2 bases and J by 3 bases. The CDR3 has 15 amino acids. Per germline, CDR1 GTSNPN and CDR2 SVGIG (reference sequence). The CDR3 DNA reads as TGTGCCTGGAGTCCGGGACTAGCGGGAGTCTACGAGCAGTACTTC. Translated: CAWSPGLAGVYEQYF.

V gene TRBV5-5 combines with J gene TRBJ1-1; 7 bases agree with TRBD1. J was trimmed by 4 bases and V by 4 bases; bases with no gene match: 10. In germline, CDR1 is SGHKS, CDR2 YYEKEE (reference sequence). This CDR3 is 15 amino acids long. The CDR3 loop is CASSQLQGPSTEAFF. In DNA, the CDR3 is TGTGCCAGCAGCCAACTACAGGGGCCGAGCACTGAAGCTTTCTTT.

This clone occurred once. The chain couples TRBV10-3 to TRBJ2-3; possibly TRBD1 or TRBD2 for D (6 bases each). Trimming took off 6 bases at V and 3 bases at J, with 13 bases between the two ends. CDR3 size: 14 residues. CDR1 is ENHRY and CDR2 is SYGVKD in the germline V gene. DNA of the CDR3: TGTGCCATCAGGGACGGGGGCGAGACAGATACGCAGTATTTT. This encodes CAIRDGGETDTQYF.

The chain carries TRBV7-8 and TRBJ1-5; D uncertain. Germline V CDR1 and CDR2: SGHVS, FQNEAQ. V was cut by 8 bases and J by 8 bases, with 22 bases left in between. This CDR3 has 15 residues. CDR3 DNA sequence: TGTGCCAGCGCAAGAAGTAATTATCAATTTGAGCCCCAGCATTTT. Its translation: CASARSNYQFEPQHF.

The count of this clone is one. Within the sample, other DNA sequences also encode this same CDR3. The genes are TRBV28 and TRBJ2-7, with D unclear. V was shortened by 5 bases and J by 3 bases, with 2 bases between the two germline ends. Germline-derived CDR1 and CDR2 are MDHEN and SYDVKM. CDR3 size: 10 residues. In nucleotides, the CDR3 is TGTGCCAGCAGTCGCTACGAGCAGTACTTC. Translating it yields CASSRYEQYF.

The V gene is TRBV28, the J gene TRBJ1-1; tentatively, D is TRBD1 (5 bases). V shed 6 bases and J shed 0 bases, with 17 bases lying between them. Germline CDR1 and CDR2: MDHEN and SYDVKM. The CDR3 consists of 16 residues. The DNA of the CDR3 is TGTGCCAGCAGCACCCCGGAGGGGCTCATGAACACTGAAGCTTTCTTT. It encodes CASSTPEGLMNTEAFF.